This is a list of T cell receptor beta chains from one sample in a study of memory CD4+ T cells and cytomegalovirus serostatus. Profiled with immunoSEQ multiplex PCR; TCRdb holds only in-frame clones, not every one. The repertoire holds 25,000 to 30,000 clones, with 76% as singletons. Source material: memory CD4+ T cells from blood. The receptor source for this set is an adult in good health and CMV-seronegative. CDR3s include the opening cysteine and the closing phenylalanine or tryptophan. D genes are given only for firm matches. For some rows the clone size is stated as once, few or many, or as a class when expanded; others skip it.

TRBV7-2,TRBD1,TRBJ1-5,once,TGTGCCAGCAGCTTAATAGGGGGCCTTAGCAATCAGCCCCAGCATTTT,CASSLIGGLSNQPQHF
TRBV7-9,TRBD2,TRBJ2-1,.,TGTGCCAGCAGCCCCGGCGGGAGCTCCTACAATGAGCAGTTCTTC,CASSPGGSSYNEQFF
TRBV5-5,.,TRBJ1-1,once,TGTGCCAGCAGCTTTACAGAGGACACTGAAGCTTTCTTT,CASSFTEDTEAFF
TRBV5-4,.,TRBJ2-5,.,TGTGCCAGCAGCTTGCACAGCGGAGAGACCCAGTACTTC,CASSLHSGETQYF
TRBV7-2,.,TRBJ2-1,.,TGTGCCAGCAGCTTACACTCTCCTGGCGGAGACTCCTACAATGAGCAGTTCTTC,CASSLHSPGGDSYNEQFF
TRBV6-6,TRBD1,TRBJ2-7,.,TGTGCCAGCACCCCGGACAGGGGCTACGAGCAGTACTTC,CASTPDRGYEQYF
TRBV19,TRBD1,TRBJ1-6,.,TGTGCCAGTAAACGGCAGGGGGATTCACCCCTCCACTTT,CASKRQGDSPLHF
TRBV4-1,.,TRBJ2-1,.,TGCGCCAGCAGCCAAGATAACGCGGAACCGGGGCATGAGCAGTTCTTC,CASSQDNAEPGHEQFF
TRBV4-2,TRBD1,TRBJ2-1,few,TGTGCCAGCAGCCAAGATAGCAGGGGGCTGAGCTCCTACAATGAGCAGTTCTTC,CASSQDSRGLSSYNEQFF
TRBV7-7,.,TRBJ1-1,.,TGTGCCAGCAGCTTGCAGCAGAACACTGAAGCTTTCTTT,CASSLQQNTEAFF
TRBV7-2,.,TRBJ1-1,.,TGTGCCAGCAGCACATTGGGCGGATCTATTCGGACTGAAGCTTTCTTT,CASSTLGGSIRTEAFF
TRBV7-2,TRBD1,TRBJ2-7,.,TGTGCCAGCAGACTAAGACAGGGAGACGAGCAGTACTTC,CASRLRQGDEQYF
TRBV7-9,.,TRBJ1-5,.,TGTGCCAGCGGACGAGAAGGGAGTCAGCCCCAGCATTTT,CASGREGSQPQHF
TRBV7-8,.,TRBJ1-3,.,TGTGCCAGCAGCCCTTGGGGGCAGGGCGGTTCTGGAAACACCATATATTTT,CASSPWGQGGSGNTIYF
TRBV27,.,TRBJ1-3,once,TGTGCCAGCAGTTCCGGACAAGGGACGGCTGAGCTCTCTGGAAACACCATATATTTT,CASSSGQGTAELSGNTIYF
TRBV6-5,.,TRBJ1-2,.,TGTGCCAGCAGTTACATCACGGGACCGGGGGGCTACACCTTC,CASSYITGPGGYTF
TRBV15,TRBD1,TRBJ1-5,few,TGTGCCACCAGCGGACAGGGGGCGCCGAAAAATCAGCCCCAGCATTTT,CATSGQGAPKNQPQHF
TRBV7-9,TRBD2,TRBJ2-7,.,TGTGCCAGCAGTCAAGGGACTAGCGGGAACTACGAGCAGTACTTC,CASSQGTSGNYEQYF
TRBV5-5,TRBD1,TRBJ2-2,.,TGTGCCAGCAGCTTTGGACAGGTCGGATCCGGGGAGCTGTTTTTT,CASSFGQVGSGELFF
TRBV5-1,.,TRBJ2-7,.,TGCGCCAGCAGCTTGGAGGGCCTCTACGAGCAGTACTTC,CASSLEGLYEQYF
TRBV10-1,TRBD1,TRBJ2-1,.,TGCGCCAGGAACGGGACAGGGGTGGTGGGAAACAATGAGCAGTTCTTC,CARNGTGVVGNNEQFF
TRBV2,TRBD1,TRBJ1-1,.,TGTGCCAGCAGTGCCACAGGGGCCCTGAACACTGAAGCTTTCTTT,CASSATGALNTEAFF
TRBV19,.,TRBJ2-3,once,TGTGCCAGTAGTATACTCGCCGGGGATGGGACGCAGTATTTT,CASSILAGDGTQYF
TRBV11-2,.,TRBJ1-4,.,TGTGCCAGCAGTAATCGGGGGACAACTAATGAAAAACTGTTTTTT,CASSNRGTTNEKLFF
TRBV6-5,.,TRBJ1-3,.,TGTGCCAGCAGTAGTCGCTTCACCATATATTTT,CASSSRFTIYF
TRBV28,TRBD1,TRBJ1-2,.,TGTGCCAGCAAGTTGACAGGGTCGGAAGGCTACACCTTC,CASKLTGSEGYTF
TRBV30,TRBD1,TRBJ1-6,.,TGTGCCTGGAGAATACAGGGGGCTGTATCACCCCTCCACTTT,CAWRIQGAVSPLHF
TRBV7-9,.,TRBJ1-1,.,TGTGCCAGCAGCTTGGAGGGGCAATTGGGCACTGAAGCTTTCTTT,CASSLEGQLGTEAFF
TRBV5-4,.,TRBJ2-2,.,TGTGCCAGCAGCTTGGGTCTAGGGACCGGGGAGCTGTTTTTT,CASSLGLGTGELFF
TRBV27,.,TRBJ1-1,.,TGTGCCAGCAGTTTATTCCAGGCAGGGATGAACACTGAAGCTTTCTTT,CASSLFQAGMNTEAFF
TRBV7-2,.,TRBJ2-3,.,TGTGCCAGCAGCTTAGCCACAGGCACAGATACGCAGTATTTT,CASSLATGTDTQYF
TRBV29-1,.,TRBJ1-1,.,TGCAGCGTTGAGAATTGGGCAGGGACCAACACTGAAGCTTTCTTT,CSVENWAGTNTEAFF
TRBV18,TRBD1,TRBJ1-2,.,TGTGCCAGCTCACCGGGACAGGGAGACCGTGGCTACACCTTC,CASSPGQGDRGYTF
TRBV18,.,TRBJ2-7,few,TGTGCCAGCTCACTTGGGACAATTTACGAGCAGTACTTC,CASSLGTIYEQYF
TRBV11-2,.,TRBJ1-2,.,TGTGCCAGCAGATCTATGACAGGTCGGAGCTATGGCTACACCTTC,CASRSMTGRSYGYTF
TRBV7-2,.,TRBJ2-7,few,TGTGCCAGCAGTCAGGACGTTTACGAGCAGTACTTC,CASSQDVYEQYF
TRBV7-8,.,TRBJ1-2,once,TGTGCCAGCAGCCCCCCGACAGAGACTGGCTACACCTTC,CASSPPTETGYTF
TRBV19,TRBD1,TRBJ1-6,.,TGTGCCAGTAGTACCGCGACAGGGGCTAATTCACCCCTCCACTTT,CASSTATGANSPLHF
TRBV9,TRBD2,TRBJ2-2,.,TGTGCCAGCAGCGTGGGGGGGACGAACACCGGGGAGCTGTTTTTT,CASSVGGTNTGELFF
TRBV27,.,TRBJ1-1,.,TGTGCCAGCAGTTTACGCCAGGGCGGGACTGAAGCTTTCTTT,CASSLRQGGTEAFF
TRBV15,.,TRBJ1-1,few,TGTGCCACCAGCAGACAAGGAAGCGATGAAGCTTTCTTT,CATSRQGSDEAFF
TRBV27,.,TRBJ1-1,.,TGTGCCAGCTACCGGGACGGGAACACTGAAGCTTTCTTT,CASYRDGNTEAFF
TRBV29-1,TRBD2,TRBJ2-1,few,TGCAGCGTCCGAGCGGGAGGACGGAGCAATGAGCAGTTCTTC,CSVRAGGRSNEQFF
TRBV28,TRBD1,TRBJ1-6,.,TGTGCCAGCAAGAGGCAGGGGGTCTCACCCCTCCACTTT,CASKRQGVSPLHF
TRBV7-8,.,TRBJ1-1,.,TGTGCCAGCAAGGTGGGGGTGAACACTGAAGCTTTCTTT,CASKVGVNTEAFF
TRBV29-1,.,TRBJ1-1,medium-sized,TGCAGCGTTGCCGCTTTGCGGGGGACTGAAGCTTTCTTT,CSVAALRGTEAFF
TRBV15,TRBD2,TRBJ2-7,.,TGTGCCACCAGCAGAGCTAGCGGGAGGATGTTCGAGCAGTACTTC,CATSRASGRMFEQYF
TRBV7-9,.,TRBJ1-1,.,TGTGCCAGCAGCTACCTCCACACTGAAGCTTTCTTT,CASSYLHTEAFF